These T cell receptor beta chains were read from a single sample in a study of blood T cells in healthy people across ages. TCRdb re-analysed the 5' RACE reads in MiXCR, keeping a single row per CDR3 protein. The sample lists roughly 1.5 million distinct CDR3 sequences, 35% to 45% occurring once. The sample taken for sequencing was blood. These receptors originate from a woman between 18 and 29 years old in good health. CDR3s include the opening cysteine and the closing phenylalanine or tryptophan. Fields, in order: J gene, clone size, V gene, CDR3 length, D gene, CDR3 DNA, CDR3 protein. D genes are given only for firm matches. Clone size is given for some rows only: seen once, a few or many times, or a class if the clone is expanded.

J: TRBJ1-1; size: -; V: TRBV12-5; length: 13; D: -; DNA: TGTGCTAGTGGGCTCCGGGAGAACACTGAAGCTTTCTTT; CDR3: CASGLRENTEAFF
J: TRBJ1-4; size: -; V: TRBV25-1; length: 15; D: -; DNA: TGTGCCAGCAGTGAAGGGGTATCCAACTTGGAAAAACTGTTTTTT; CDR3: CASSEGVSNLEKLFF
J: TRBJ2-1; size: -; V: TRBV7-9; length: 13; D: -; DNA: TGTGCCACCGGACACGGTTCCTACAATGAGCAGTTCTTC; CDR3: CATGHGSYNEQFF
J: TRBJ2-3; size: few; V: TRBV12-3/TRBV12-4; length: 17; D: -; DNA: TGTGCCAGCAGTCGCGACTCGGTCCCTGGGAGCACAGATACGCAGTATTTT; CDR3: CASSRDSVPGSTDTQYF
J: TRBJ2-5; size: few; V: TRBV3-1; length: 15; D: -; DNA: TGTGCCAGCAGCAGAAGACAGGAGCCTCAAGAGACCCAGTACTTC; CDR3: CASSRRQEPQETQYF
J: TRBJ2-4; size: few; V: TRBV28; length: 13; D: -; DNA: TGTGCCAGCAGTTTTGGCGAATGGGACATTCAGTACTTC; CDR3: CASSFGEWDIQYF
J: TRBJ2-7; size: -; V: TRBV7-2; length: 16; D: -; DNA: TGTGTCAGCAGCTCCTCGAACAGCGGACCAACCTACGAGCAGTACTTC; CDR3: CVSSSSNSGPTYEQYF
J: TRBJ2-1; size: -; V: TRBV6-5; length: 15; D: -; DNA: TGTGCCAGCAGTTACTGGCGAGGACCAAACAATGAGCAGTTCTTC; CDR3: CASSYWRGPNNEQFF
J: TRBJ2-3; size: -; V: TRBV6-6; length: 16; D: -; DNA: TGTGCCAGCACCCCCGTGTTGGCTAGCGGCACAGATACGCAGTATTTT; CDR3: CASTPVLASGTDTQYF
J: TRBJ2-7; size: -; V: TRBV13; length: 18; D: TRBD2; DNA: TGTGCCAGCAGCCCGGGGACTAGCGGGGCGGCCCAAATCTACGAGCAGTACTTC; CDR3: CASSPGTSGAAQIYEQYF
J: TRBJ1-4; size: few; V: TRBV10-2; length: 13; D: -; DNA: TGCGCCAGCAGACAGGGAGGTAATGAAAAACTGTTTTTT; CDR3: CASRQGGNEKLFF
J: TRBJ2-1; size: -; V: TRBV5-1; length: 14; D: -; DNA: TGTGCCAGCAGCGTTGGGGGGCCATACAATGAGCAGTTCTTC; CDR3: CASSVGGPYNEQFF
J: TRBJ1-2; size: -; V: TRBV7-2; length: 16; D: -; DNA: TGTGCCAGCAGCTTAGACGGCGGCGGGCGGAGCTATGGCTACACCTTC; CDR3: CASSLDGGGRSYGYTF
J: TRBJ2-7; size: few; V: TRBV5-1; length: 13; D: -; DNA: TGCGCCAGCCACGGGGGGCGGTCCTACGAGCAGTACTTC; CDR3: CASHGGRSYEQYF
J: TRBJ2-3; size: -; V: TRBV21-1; length: 16; D: -; DNA: TGTGCCAGCAGCAAGAAAGTGCAGAAGCCCACAGATACGCAGTATTTT; CDR3: CASSKKVQKPTDTQYF
J: TRBJ1-2; size: -; V: TRBV9; length: 16; D: -; DNA: TGTGCCAGCAGCAAAGATGGGGGGGCGCCGATCTATGGCTACACCTTC; CDR3: CASSKDGGAPIYGYTF
J: TRBJ1-2; size: -; V: TRBV7-9; length: 14; D: -; DNA: TGTGCCAGCAGCTTAAGCCCCTGGGGCTATGGCTACACCTTC; CDR3: CASSLSPWGYGYTF